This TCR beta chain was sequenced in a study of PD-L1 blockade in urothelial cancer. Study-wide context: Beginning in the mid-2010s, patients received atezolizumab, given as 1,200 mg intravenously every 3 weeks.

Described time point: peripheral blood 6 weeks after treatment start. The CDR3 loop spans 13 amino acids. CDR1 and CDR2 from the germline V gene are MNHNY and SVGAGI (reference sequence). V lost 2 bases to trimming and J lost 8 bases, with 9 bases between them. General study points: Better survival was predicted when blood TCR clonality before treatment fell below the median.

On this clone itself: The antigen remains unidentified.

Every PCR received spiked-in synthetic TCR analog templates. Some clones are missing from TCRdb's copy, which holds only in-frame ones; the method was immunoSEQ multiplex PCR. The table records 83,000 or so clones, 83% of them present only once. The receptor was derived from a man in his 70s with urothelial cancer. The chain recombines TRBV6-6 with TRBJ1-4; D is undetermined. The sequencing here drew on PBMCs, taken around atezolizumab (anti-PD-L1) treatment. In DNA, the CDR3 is TGTGCCAGCAGTTACGGTCTCGAGGAAAAACTGTTTTTT. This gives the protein CASSYGLEEKLFF.